A selection of T cell receptor beta chains follows, all from one sample in a study of T cell repertoires in cytomegalovirus infection. MiXCR was run by TCRdb on the reads, yielding one entry per CDR3 protein. Of about 230,000 distinct CDR3 sequences in the sample, under 25% are singletons; the top ten hold 18%. The sequenced material came from CD8+ T cells from PBMCs. Source of these receptors: a human donor in good health (CMV status not recorded). Some clones in this sample may be carry-over from other donors' samples. The CDR3 runs from the conserved cysteine through the conserved F or W. Each record gives: V gene, clone size, J gene, D gene, CDR3 DNA, CDR3 protein. A D gene is named only where the DNA matches it firmly. Clone size appears in some rows only: once, few, many, or a class for an expanded clone.

TRBV6-2/TRBV6-3,-,TRBJ2-5,-,TGTGCCAGCAGTCAGGGACTCAGCCAAGAGACCCAGTACTTC,CASSQGLSQETQYF
TRBV4-1,few,TRBJ2-1,-,TGCGCCAGCAGCCAAGATGTCGACTACAATGAGCAGTTCTTC,CASSQDVDYNEQFF
TRBV28,once,TRBJ2-7,TRBD1,TGTGCCAGCAGCTGGACAGGGTTGGGGCTCGAGCAGTACTTC,CASSWTGLGLEQYF
TRBV14,-,TRBJ2-7,-,TGTGCCAGCAGCCGCCGGGGAGTCGAGCAGTACTTC,CASSRRGVEQYF
TRBV5-6,many,TRBJ1-2,TRBD1,TGTGCCAGCAGCCAGGACAGGGCTTACCTCACCTTC,CASSQDRAYLTF
TRBV7-2,-,TRBJ1-2,TRBD1,TGTGCCAGCAGCTTAGGGGGACAGGGTTATACTAACTATGGCTACACCTTC,CASSLGGQGYTNYGYTF
TRBV29-1,once,TRBJ2-1,TRBD1,TGCAGCGTGGAGACAGGGGCGGCCAATGAGCAGTTCTTC,CSVETGAANEQFF
TRBV12-3/TRBV12-4,-,TRBJ2-1,-,TGTGCCAGCAGTTTGTCTGAGCAGTTCTTC,CASSLSEQFF
TRBV12-3/TRBV12-4,-,TRBJ2-7,TRBD1,TGTGCCAGCAGCTCGACAGGGGGCTACTCCTACGAGCAGTACTTC,CASSSTGGYSYEQYF
TRBV5-6,many,TRBJ2-3,-,TGTGCCAGCAGCTTAATACTTACTAGCACAGATACGCAGTATTTT,CASSLILTSTDTQYF
TRBV6-1,few,TRBJ2-7,-,TGTGCCAGCAGTTACAACGTTGGTTCTTACGAGCAGTACTTC,CASSYNVGSYEQYF
TRBV2,-,TRBJ2-7,TRBD1,TGTGCCAGCAACCTCCGGGACAGGGGTTCAAACGAGCAGTACTTC,CASNLRDRGSNEQYF
TRBV5-6,-,TRBJ2-7,TRBD1,TGTGCCAGCACCTCCGGGACAGAGCACGAGCAGTACTTC,CASTSGTEHEQYF
TRBV9,few,TRBJ2-1,-,TGTGCCAGCAGCGCGACCGGGGGAACCTCCTACAATGAGCAGTTCTTC,CASSATGGTSYNEQFF
TRBV14,-,TRBJ2-7,-,TGTGCCAGCAGCCGGCGGGACGTAACCTACGAGCAGTACTTC,CASSRRDVTYEQYF
TRBV6-5,few,TRBJ2-7,TRBD1,TGTGCCAGCAGTTACTCTATTCAGGGGGCGCGGGAGCAGTACTTC,CASSYSIQGAREQYF
TRBV7-6,many,TRBJ2-7,TRBD2,TGTGCCAGCAGCGACGGGGGGGGAAGTTCCTACGAGCAGTACTTC,CASSDGGGSSYEQYF
TRBV4-1,-,TRBJ2-3,-,TGCGCCAGCAGCCAAGATCGCAGAACCACAGATACGCAGTATTTT,CASSQDRRTTDTQYF
TRBV7-9,many,TRBJ2-5,TRBD1,TGTGCCACCGTCGCGACAGGGATGAAAGAGACCCAGTACTTC,CATVATGMKETQYF
TRBV7-9,many,TRBJ2-1,TRBD2,TGTGCCAGCAGCTTAGCTAGCGGGGGGGTTAACAATGAGCAGTTCTTC,CASSLASGGVNNEQFF
TRBV4-2,few,TRBJ2-3,TRBD2,TGTGCCAGCAGCCACGCTACTAGCGGGGGCGCAGATACGCAGTATTTT,CASSHATSGGADTQYF
TRBV11-2,few,TRBJ1-1,-,TGTGCCAGCAGCTTAGTCTCCACTGAAGCTTTCTTT,CASSLVSTEAFF
TRBV19,-,TRBJ2-2,-,TGTGCCAGTAGTATAGAGACAGGGAACACCGGGGAGCTGTTTTTT,CASSIETGNTGELFF
TRBV14,-,TRBJ2-2,TRBD2,TGTGCCAGCAGCCTCGGACTAGCGGGGCCGACCGGGGAGCTGTTTTTT,CASSLGLAGPTGELFF
TRBV12-3/TRBV12-4,-,TRBJ2-7,-,TGTGCCAGCAGCCCACCCGCAGGGATGGACTACGAGCAGTACTTC,CASSPPAGMDYEQYF
TRBV28,-,TRBJ2-7,-,TGTGCCAGCAGTCAAGGGGTTAGCTCCTACGAGCAGTACTTC,CASSQGVSSYEQYF
TRBV12-3/TRBV12-4,many,TRBJ1-1,-,TGTGCCAGCAGCGAGGGGGGGAACACTGAAGCTTTCTTT,CASSEGGNTEAFF
TRBV13,few,TRBJ1-2,TRBD1,TGTGCCAGCAGCTTAGGTACAGGGGGCGAGGGCTACACCTTC,CASSLGTGGEGYTF